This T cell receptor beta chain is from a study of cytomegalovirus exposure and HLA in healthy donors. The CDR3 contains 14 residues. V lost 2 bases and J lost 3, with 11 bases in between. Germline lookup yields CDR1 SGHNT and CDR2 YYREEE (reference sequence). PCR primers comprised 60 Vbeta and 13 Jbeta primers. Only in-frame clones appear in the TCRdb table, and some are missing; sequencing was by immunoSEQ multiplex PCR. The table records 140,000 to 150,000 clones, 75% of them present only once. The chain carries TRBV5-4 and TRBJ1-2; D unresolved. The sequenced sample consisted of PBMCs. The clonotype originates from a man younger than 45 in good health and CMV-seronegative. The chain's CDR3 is CASSFVGGDYGYTF. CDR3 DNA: TGTGCCAGCAGCTTCGTAGGCGGAGACTATGGCTACACCTTC.